This section outlines one TCR beta chain sequence together with its context. In this sample, this clonotype turned up many times. Its antigen remains unidentified. Base-call qualities are not available, and no considerably larger clone is one nucleotide away. Its CDR3 holds 14 amino acids, cysteine through phenylalanine. Of all the DNA, just the CDR3 is kept, 42 bases in frame from base 1. The germline V gene (reference sequence) supplies CDR1 DFQATT and CDR2 SNEGSKA. Trimming leaves V shorter by 6 bases and J shorter by 3 bases, with the junction holding 7 bases beyond the gene matches. This sample stems from a study of neurological immune-mediated disorders (dated by TCRdb to the late 2010s). Study-level background: Among the approximately 34 multiple sclerosis patients, approximately 30 had relapsing-remitting MS and 3 had secondary progressive MS. The study compared peripheral blood TCR-beta repertoires of HTLV-I-associated myelopathy (HAM/TSP) patients, multiple sclerosis patients and healthy controls using UMI-based sequencing. Alongside PBMC samples, the set of 106 TCR-beta libraries contained longitudinal samples, technical triplicates, and paired CD4+ and CD8+ T-cell subsets that had been sorted. Of the 68 subjects in the cohort, some 15 were HAM/TSP patients, about 35 were multiple sclerosis patients, and some 20 were healthy controls.

Unsorted PBMC libraries were generated from 2 million PBMCs stored in RNAlater at -80 °C until RNA extraction. Multiple sclerosis patients were enrolled in a US clinical protocol evaluating disease progression by magnetic resonance imaging. Peripheral blood was subjected to Ficoll-Hypaque density gradient centrifugation to isolate PBMCs, which were then cryopreserved in liquid nitrogen. Overall study outcomes, separate from this receptor: In a phylogenetic analysis, the repertoires of 18 out of 34 MS patients fell into a single cluster of related CDR3 sequences, pointing to a possible signature at the repertoire level. Across subjects, expanded clones never shared an identical CDR3 amino acid sequence, which suggests that the TCR-beta repertoires in every group were private. TCR clonal expansion was highest in HAM/TSP patients and lowest in MS patients, with MS patients falling below even healthy controls. The MS cluster was not associated with any clinical or MRI features, and the authors stated that larger cohorts are needed.

cDNA was synthesized by template-switch 5'RACE using a primer with a 10-nucleotide random unique molecular identifier that tagged each TCR transcript. Every sequencing run yielded over 170 million TCR-beta sequences covering 15-18 subjects. The RNeasy kit was used to extract total RNA. The KAPA Real-time Library Amplification kit was used to amplify TCR-beta VDJ regions with primers targeting the TCR constant region and the 5'RACE anchor. A first PCR added sample indexes and Illumina adaptors, after which a second PCR increased the library yield. After Ampure bead purification, the TCR product of roughly 650 bp was size-selected on a 2% E-gel SizeSelection system. Before pooling, library quality was checked on a Bioanalyzer, concentration was measured with Qubit, and libraries were quantified with the Kapa Library Quantification kit. An Illumina HiSeq 2500 sequenced the libraries paired-end 2 x 150 bp. To increase sequence diversity, about 25-31% phiX was spiked into each library pool. The paper's data handling went like this. Quality-filtered reads were processed with the UMI-based MiGEC pipeline, and over 90% of raw TCR sequences were removed by the MiGEC pipeline during error correction. VDJ genes were aligned to IMGT germline references, and each clonotype was defined by a unique CDR3 amino acid sequence together with V-J genes. Clonal expansion, Shannon diversity, and CDR3 relatedness (CalcPairwiseDistances, ClusterSamples) were evaluated with VDJtools, and phylogenetic trees were built with CLCbio workbench. A clone was classed as expanded if it had 8 or more unique UMIs, a cutoff based on coefficient-of-variation modelling across technical triplicates. The public reads were reanalyzed by TCRdb: fastp trimming at Q25, MiXCR alignment, in-frame beta chains only. Every distinct CDR3 protein forms one entry, paired with its most common genes and DNA. For this entry, the V and J calls and clone size follow TCRdb and not the study's own pipeline. The sample data list about 58,000 distinct CDR3 sequences, and around 4% of these were observed just once. The biggest ten clones account for approximately 1.5% of the sample.

Sequenced material: PBMCs. The chain was built from TRBV20-1 and TRBJ2-5; TRBD2 aligns with 10 central bases. This receptor was identified in a man younger than 40 with multiple sclerosis. The DNA sequence follows: TGCAGTGCATTGTCGCTAGCGGGGGAAGAGACCCAGTACTTC. Translated, this is CSALSLAGEETQYF.